A single sample is the source of the 2 T cell receptor beta chains below, sequenced in a study of shared clonotypes between healthy human individuals. Assay used: immunoSEQ multiplex PCR; TCRdb lists only in-frame clones, some missing. The sample records 2,100,000 or so clones, about 94% being singletons. What was sequenced was naive CD4+ T cells sorted from blood. Regarding subset: CD45RA+ positively selected. These receptors came from a man between 18 and 29 years old in good health.

The J gene is TRBJ1-6, the V gene TRBV30; the D gene is possibly TRBD1 (5 bases). V gave up 3 bases and J gave up 13 bases, with 16 bases separating them. The CDR3 sequence is 13 residues long. Germline lookup yields CDR1 GTSNPN and CDR2 SVGIG (reference sequence). The CDR3 here is CAWSGTGLGPLHF. The CDR3 DNA follows: TGTGCCTGGAGCGGAACAGGCCTCGGGCCCCTCCACTTT. The full variable domain, with the rest looked up from reference TRBV30 and TRBJ1-6, is SQTIHQWPATLVQPVGSPLSLECTVEGTSNPNLYWYRQAAGRGLQLLFYSVGIGQISSEVPQNLSASRPQDRQFILSSKKLLLSDSGFYLCAWSGTGLGPLHFGNGTRLTVT.

This chain joins TRBV6-5 and TRBJ1-2; D is perhaps TRBD1 (6 bases). Trimming pared 1 base from V and 8 bases from J, leaving 8 bases between. This CDR3 contains 12 residues. Looked up from germline, CDR1 is MNHEY and CDR2 is SVGAGI. The CDR3 region is CASSYFQGGYTF. In DNA form, the CDR3 reads TGTGCCAGCAGTTACTTTCAGGGGGGCTACACCTTC.